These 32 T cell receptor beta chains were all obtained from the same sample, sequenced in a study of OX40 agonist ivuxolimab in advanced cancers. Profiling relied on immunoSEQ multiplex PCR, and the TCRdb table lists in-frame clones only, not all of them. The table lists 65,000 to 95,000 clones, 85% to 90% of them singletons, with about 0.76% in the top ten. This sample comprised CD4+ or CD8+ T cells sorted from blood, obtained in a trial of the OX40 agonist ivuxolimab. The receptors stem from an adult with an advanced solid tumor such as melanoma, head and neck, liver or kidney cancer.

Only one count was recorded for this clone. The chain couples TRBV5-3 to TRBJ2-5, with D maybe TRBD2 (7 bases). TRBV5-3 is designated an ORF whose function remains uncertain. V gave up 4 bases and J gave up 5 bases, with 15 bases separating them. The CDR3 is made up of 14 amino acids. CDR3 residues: CARSGRGVRETQYF. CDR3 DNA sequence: TGTGCCAGAAGCGGGAGGGGGGTCCGCGAGACCCAGTACTTC.

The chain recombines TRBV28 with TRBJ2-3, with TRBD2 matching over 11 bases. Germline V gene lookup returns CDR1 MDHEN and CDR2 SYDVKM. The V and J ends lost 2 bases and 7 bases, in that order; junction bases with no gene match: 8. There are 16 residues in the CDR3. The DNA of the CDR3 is TGTGCCAGCAGTTTAATAGCGGGAGGGACGAGACATACGCAGTATTTT. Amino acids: CASSLIAGGTRHTQYF.

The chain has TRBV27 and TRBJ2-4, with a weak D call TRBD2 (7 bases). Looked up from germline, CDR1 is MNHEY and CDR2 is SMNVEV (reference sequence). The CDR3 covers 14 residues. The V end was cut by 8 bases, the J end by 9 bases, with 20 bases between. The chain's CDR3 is CASVGAGERGIQYF. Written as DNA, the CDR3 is TGTGCCAGCGTGGGGGCGGGAGAAAGGGGCATTCAGTACTTC.

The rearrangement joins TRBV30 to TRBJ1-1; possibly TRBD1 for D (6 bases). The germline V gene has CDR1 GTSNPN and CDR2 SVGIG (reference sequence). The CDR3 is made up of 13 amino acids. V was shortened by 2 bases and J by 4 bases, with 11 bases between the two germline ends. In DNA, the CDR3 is TGTGCCTGGAGTATACAAGGGGGCACTGAAGCTTTCTTT. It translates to CAWSIQGGTEAFF.

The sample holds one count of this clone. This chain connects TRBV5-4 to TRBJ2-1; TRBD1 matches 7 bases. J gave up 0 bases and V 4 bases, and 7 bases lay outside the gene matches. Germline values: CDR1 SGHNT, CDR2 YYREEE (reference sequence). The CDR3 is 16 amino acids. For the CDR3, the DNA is TGTGCCAGCAGCCTTACAGGGGTTAGCTCCTACAATGAGCAGTTCTTC. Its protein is CASSLTGVSSYNEQFF.

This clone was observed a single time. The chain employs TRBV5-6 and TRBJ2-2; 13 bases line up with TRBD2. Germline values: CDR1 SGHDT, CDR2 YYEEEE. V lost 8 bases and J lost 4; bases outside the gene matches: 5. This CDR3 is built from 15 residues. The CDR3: CARGLAGVFTGELFF. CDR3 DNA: TGTGCCAGAGGACTAGCGGGAGTTTTCACCGGGGAGCTGTTTTTT.

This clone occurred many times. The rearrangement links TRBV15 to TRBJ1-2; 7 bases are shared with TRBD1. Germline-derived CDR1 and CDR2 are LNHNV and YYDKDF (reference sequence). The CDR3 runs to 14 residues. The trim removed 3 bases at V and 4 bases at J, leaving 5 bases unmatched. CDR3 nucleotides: TGTGCCACCAGCAGGGAAGGGGGCGCCTATGGCTACACCTTC. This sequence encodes CATSREGGAYGYTF.

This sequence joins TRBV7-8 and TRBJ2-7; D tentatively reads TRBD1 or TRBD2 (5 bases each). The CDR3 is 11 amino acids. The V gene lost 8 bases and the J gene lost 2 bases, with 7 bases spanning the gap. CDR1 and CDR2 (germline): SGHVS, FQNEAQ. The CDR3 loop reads CASGTTYEQYF. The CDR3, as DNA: TGTGCCAGCGGGACGACCTACGAGCAGTACTTC.

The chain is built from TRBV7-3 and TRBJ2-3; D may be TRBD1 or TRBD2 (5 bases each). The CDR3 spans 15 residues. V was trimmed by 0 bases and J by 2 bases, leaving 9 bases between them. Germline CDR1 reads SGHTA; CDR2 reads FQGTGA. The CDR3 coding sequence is TGTGCCAGCAGCTTAACTAGGGGAGACACAGATACGCAGTATTTT. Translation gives CASSLTRGDTDTQYF.

CDR3 region: CASRWTAESYLYNEQFF. In DNA form, the CDR3 reads TGTGCCAGCAGGTGGACAGCCGAAAGCTACCTGTACAATGAGCAGTTCTTC. The J gene is TRBJ2-1, the V gene TRBV28, with D possibly being TRBD1 (6 bases). The CDR3 has 17 amino acids. The germline CDR1 and CDR2 sequences are MDHEN and SYDVKM. V was clipped by 6 bases and J by 4 bases, with 22 bases between them.

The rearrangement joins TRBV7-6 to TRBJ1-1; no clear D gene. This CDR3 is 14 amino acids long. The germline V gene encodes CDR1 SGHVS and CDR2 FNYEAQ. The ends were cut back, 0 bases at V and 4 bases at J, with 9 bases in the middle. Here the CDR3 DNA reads TGTGCCAGCAGCTTAGCGCGGGGTGGCACTGAAGCTTTCTTT. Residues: CASSLARGGTEAFF.

CDR3 DNA: TGTGCCAGCACCAACTCCCCCCCCGGGGAGCTGTTTTTT. It codes for CASTNSPPGELFF. This chain connects TRBV28 to TRBJ2-2; D is undetermined. V shed 7 bases and J shed 6 bases, with 12 bases lying between them. Germline V gene lookup returns CDR1 MDHEN and CDR2 SYDVKM. This CDR3 has 13 residues. Full variable domain (rest looked up from reference TRBV28 and TRBJ2-2): DVKVTQSSRYLVKRTGEKVFLECVQDMDHENMFWYRQDPGLGLRLIYFSYDVKMKEKGDIPEGYSVSREKKERFSLILESASTNQTSMYLCASTNSPPGELFFGEGSRLTVL.

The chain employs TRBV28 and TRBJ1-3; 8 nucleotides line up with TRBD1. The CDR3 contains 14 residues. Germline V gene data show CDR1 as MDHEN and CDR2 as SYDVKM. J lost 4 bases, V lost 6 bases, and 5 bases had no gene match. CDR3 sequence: CASSSRQGGNTIYF. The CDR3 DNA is TGTGCCAGCAGCTCCCGACAGGGGGGAAACACCATATATTTT.

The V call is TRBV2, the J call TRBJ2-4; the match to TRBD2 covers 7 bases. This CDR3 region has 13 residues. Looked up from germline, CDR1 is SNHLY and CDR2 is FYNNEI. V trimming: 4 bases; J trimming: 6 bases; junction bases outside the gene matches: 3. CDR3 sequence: CASSGGGGNIQYF. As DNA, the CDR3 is TGTGCCAGCAGTGGCGGGGGAGGAAACATTCAGTACTTC.

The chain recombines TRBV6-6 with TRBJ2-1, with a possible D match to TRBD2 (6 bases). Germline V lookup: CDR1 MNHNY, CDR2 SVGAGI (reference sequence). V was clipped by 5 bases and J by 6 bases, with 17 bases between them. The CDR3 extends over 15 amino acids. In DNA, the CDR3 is TGTGCCAGCAGTGGACCGGGACTTGGGGGCAATGAGCAGTTCTTC. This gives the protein CASSGPGLGGNEQFF.

The DNA of the CDR3 is TGTGCCAGCAGCTTAGGGGAGGGGACGGGGCCCCAGCATTTT. Encoded protein: CASSLGEGTGPQHF. The genes are TRBV7-2 and TRBJ1-5; perhaps TRBD1 as D (5 bases). From germline, CDR1 is SGHTA and CDR2 FQGNSA. The CDR3 totals 14 residues. Trimming took 1 base from V and 9 from J, leaving 13 bases between them.

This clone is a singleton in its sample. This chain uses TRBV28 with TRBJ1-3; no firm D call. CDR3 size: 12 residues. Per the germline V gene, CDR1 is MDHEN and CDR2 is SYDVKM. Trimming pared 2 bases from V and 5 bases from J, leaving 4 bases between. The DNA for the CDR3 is TGTGCCAGCAGTTTAACTCGAAACACCATATATTTT. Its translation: CASSLTRNTIYF.

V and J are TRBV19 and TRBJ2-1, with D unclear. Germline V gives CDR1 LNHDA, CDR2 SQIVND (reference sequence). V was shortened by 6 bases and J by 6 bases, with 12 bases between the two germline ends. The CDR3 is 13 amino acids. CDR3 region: CASRDNWINEQFF. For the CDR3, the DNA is TGTGCCAGTAGGGATAACTGGATCAATGAGCAGTTCTTC.

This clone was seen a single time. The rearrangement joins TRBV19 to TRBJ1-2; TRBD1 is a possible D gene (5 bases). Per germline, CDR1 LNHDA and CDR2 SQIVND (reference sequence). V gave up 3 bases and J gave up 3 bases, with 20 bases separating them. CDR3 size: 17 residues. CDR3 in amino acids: CASSIRQNRRSDYGYTF. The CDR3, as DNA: TGTGCCAGTAGTATTAGACAGAACCGAAGATCGGACTATGGCTACACCTTC.

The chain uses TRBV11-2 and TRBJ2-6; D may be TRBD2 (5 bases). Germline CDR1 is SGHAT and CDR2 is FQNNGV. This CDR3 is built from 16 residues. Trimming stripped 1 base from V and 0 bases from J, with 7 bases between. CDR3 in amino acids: CASSLGGVSGANVLTF. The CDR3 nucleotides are TGTGCCAGCAGCTTAGGGGGAGTCTCTGGGGCCAACGTCCTGACTTTC.

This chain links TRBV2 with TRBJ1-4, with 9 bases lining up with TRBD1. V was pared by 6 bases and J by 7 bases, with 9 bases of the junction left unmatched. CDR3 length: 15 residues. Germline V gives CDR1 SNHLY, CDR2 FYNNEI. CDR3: CASSVLQGALEKLFF. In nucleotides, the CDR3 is TGTGCCAGCAGCGTATTACAGGGGGCTCTTGAAAAACTGTTTTTT.

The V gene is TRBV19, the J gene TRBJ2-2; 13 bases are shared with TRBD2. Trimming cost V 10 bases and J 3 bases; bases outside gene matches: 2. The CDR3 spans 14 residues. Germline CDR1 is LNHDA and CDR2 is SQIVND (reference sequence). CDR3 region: CATGLAGYTGELFF. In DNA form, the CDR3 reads TGTGCCACGGGACTAGCGGGATACACCGGGGAGCTGTTTTTT.

The CDR3 bases are TGTGCCAGCAAATTAGCGGGAGGGCTCCAAGAGACCCAGTACTTC. It is translated as CASKLAGGLQETQYF. The J gene is TRBJ2-5, the V gene TRBV7-2; 11 positions match TRBD2. Germline V CDR1 and CDR2: SGHTA, FQGNSA. CDR3 length equals 15 residues. The junction had 5 bases not matched to a gene; V was cut back by 7 bases and J by 1 base.

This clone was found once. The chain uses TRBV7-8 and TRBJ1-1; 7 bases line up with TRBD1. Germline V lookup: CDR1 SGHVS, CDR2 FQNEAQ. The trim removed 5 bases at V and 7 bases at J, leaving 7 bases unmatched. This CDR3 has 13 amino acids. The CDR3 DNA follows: TGTGCCAGCAGCCCCGACAGGGTTAGTGAAGCTTTCTTT. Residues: CASSPDRVSEAFF.

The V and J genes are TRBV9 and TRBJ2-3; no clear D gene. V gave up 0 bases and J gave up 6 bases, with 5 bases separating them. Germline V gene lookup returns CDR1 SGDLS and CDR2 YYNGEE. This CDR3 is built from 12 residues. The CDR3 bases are TGTGCCAGCAGCGTAGGGCTGGATACGCAGTATTTT. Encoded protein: CASSVGLDTQYF.

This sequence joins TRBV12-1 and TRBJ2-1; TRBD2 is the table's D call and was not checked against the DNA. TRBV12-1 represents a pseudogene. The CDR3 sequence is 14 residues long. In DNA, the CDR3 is TGTGCCAGCAGCCCCCTAGCGGGAGTCAATGAGCAGTTCTTC. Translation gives CASSPLAGVNEQFF.

The CDR3: CASSKHAGGGFGNQPQHF. CDR3 coding DNA: TGTGCCAGCAGCAAGCATGCAGGGGGAGGGTTCGGCAATCAGCCCCAGCATTTT. V is TRBV7-2 and J is TRBJ1-5; 7 bases map to TRBD1. CDR3 length equals 18 residues. Germline trimming cut 5 bases from V and 2 bases from J; bases unmatched to any gene: 15. Looked up from germline, CDR1 is SGHTA and CDR2 is FQGNSA.

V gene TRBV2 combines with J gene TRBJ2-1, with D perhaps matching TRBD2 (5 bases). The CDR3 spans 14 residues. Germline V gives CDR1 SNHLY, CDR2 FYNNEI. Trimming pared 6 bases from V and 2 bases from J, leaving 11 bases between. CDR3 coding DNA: TGTGCCAGCAGGCGCGGGCAGACCTACAATGAGCAGTTCTTC. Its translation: CASRRGQTYNEQFF.

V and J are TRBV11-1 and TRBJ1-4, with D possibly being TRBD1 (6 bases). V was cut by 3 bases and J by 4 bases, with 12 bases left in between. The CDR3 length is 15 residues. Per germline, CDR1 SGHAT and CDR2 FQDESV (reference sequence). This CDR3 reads CASSFRDMGNEKLFF. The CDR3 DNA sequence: TGTGCCAGCAGCTTCCGGGACATGGGTAATGAAAAACTGTTTTTT.

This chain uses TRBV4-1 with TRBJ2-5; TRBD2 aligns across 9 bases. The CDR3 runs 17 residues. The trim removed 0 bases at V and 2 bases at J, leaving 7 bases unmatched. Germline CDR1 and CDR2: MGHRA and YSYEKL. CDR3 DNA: TGCGCCAGCAGCCAAGATCTATGGACTAGCGTACAAGAGACCCAGTACTTC. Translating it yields CASSQDLWTSVQETQYF.

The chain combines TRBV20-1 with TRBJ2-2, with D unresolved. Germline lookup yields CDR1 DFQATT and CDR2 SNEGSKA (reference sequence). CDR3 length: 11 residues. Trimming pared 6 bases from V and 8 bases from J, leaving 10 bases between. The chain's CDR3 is CSASESGELFF. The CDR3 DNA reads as TGCAGTGCAAGCGAGTCAGGGGAGCTGTTTTTT.

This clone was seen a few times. CDR3 coding DNA: TGTGCCAGCAGCGGAGGGACACCAGATACGCAGTATTTT. Amino acid sequence: CASSGGTPDTQYF. The chain is built from TRBV11-3 and TRBJ2-3; either TRBD1 or TRBD2 may supply D (6 bases each). The germline gives CDR1 SGHNT, CDR2 YENEEA. V was cut by 5 bases and J by 4 bases, with 10 bases left in between. The CDR3 covers 13 residues.